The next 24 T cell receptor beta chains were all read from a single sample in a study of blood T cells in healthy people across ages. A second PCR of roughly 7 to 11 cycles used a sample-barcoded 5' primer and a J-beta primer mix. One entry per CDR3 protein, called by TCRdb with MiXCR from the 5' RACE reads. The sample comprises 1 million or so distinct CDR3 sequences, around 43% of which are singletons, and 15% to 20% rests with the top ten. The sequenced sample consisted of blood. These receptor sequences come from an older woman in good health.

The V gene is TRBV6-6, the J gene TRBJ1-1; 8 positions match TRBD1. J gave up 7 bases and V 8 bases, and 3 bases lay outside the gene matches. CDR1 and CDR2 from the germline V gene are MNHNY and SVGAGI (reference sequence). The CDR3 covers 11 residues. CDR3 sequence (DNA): TGTGCCAGCCAGGGGGCAGGTGAAGCTTTCTTT. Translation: CASQGAGEAFF.

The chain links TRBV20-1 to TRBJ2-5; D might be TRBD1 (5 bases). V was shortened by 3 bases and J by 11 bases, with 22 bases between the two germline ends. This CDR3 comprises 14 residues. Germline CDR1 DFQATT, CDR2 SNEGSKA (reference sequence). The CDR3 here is CSARALKGLNEQYF. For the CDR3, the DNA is TGCAGTGCTAGGGCCCTGAAGGGGCTCAATGAGCAGTACTTC.

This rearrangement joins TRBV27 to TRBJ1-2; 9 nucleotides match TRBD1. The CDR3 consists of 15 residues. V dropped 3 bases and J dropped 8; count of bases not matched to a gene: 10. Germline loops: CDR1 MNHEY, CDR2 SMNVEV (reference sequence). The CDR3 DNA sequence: TGTGCCAGCAGTTTGTCCGGGACAGGGTTCGGCGGCTACACCTTC. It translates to CASSLSGTGFGGYTF.

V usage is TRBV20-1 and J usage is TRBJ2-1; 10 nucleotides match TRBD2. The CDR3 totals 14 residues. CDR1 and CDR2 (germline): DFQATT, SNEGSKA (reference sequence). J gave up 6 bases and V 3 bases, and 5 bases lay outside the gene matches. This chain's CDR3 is CSASKREGLNEQFF. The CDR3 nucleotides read TGCAGTGCTAGTAAGCGGGAGGGCCTCAATGAGCAGTTCTTC.

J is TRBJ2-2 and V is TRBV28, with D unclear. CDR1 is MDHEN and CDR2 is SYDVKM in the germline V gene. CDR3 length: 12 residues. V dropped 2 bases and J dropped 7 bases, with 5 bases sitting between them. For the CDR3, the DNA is TGTGCCAGCAGTTTAAGGTTCGGGGAGCTGTTTTTT. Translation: CASSLRFGELFF.

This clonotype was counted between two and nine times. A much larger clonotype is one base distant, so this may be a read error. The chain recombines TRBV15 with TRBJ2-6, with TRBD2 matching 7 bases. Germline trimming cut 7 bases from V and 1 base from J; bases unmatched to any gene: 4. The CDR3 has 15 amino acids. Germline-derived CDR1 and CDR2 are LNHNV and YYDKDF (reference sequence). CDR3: CATTTGGSGANVLTF. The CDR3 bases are TGTGCCACCACAACCGGGGGGTCTGGGGCCAACGTCCTGACTTTC.

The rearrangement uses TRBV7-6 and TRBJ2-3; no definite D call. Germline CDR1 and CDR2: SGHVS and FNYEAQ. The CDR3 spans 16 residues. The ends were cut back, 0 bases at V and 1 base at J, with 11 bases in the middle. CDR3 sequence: CASSLATHTGTDTQYF. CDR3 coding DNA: TGTGCCAGCAGCTTAGCTACCCACACCGGCACAGATACGCAGTATTTT.

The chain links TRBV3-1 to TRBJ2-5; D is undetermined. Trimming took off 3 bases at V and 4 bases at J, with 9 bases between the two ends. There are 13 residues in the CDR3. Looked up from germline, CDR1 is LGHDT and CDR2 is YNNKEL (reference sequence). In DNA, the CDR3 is TGTGCCAGCAGCCAGTGGCTAGGAGAGACCCAGTACTTC. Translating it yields CASSQWLGETQYF.

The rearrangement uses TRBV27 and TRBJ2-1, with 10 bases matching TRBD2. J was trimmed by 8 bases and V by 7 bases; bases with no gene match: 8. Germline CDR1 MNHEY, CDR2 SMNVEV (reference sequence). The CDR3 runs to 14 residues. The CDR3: CASIGLAVGDEQFF. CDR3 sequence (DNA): TGTGCCAGCATCGGACTAGCGGTCGGCGATGAGCAGTTCTTC.

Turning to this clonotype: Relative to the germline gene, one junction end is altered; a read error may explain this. For the CDR3, the DNA is TGCGCTAGCAGCCACGCTTCTATAACCTTTTACAATGAGCAGTTCTTC. Protein sequence: CASSHASITFYNEQFF. The V gene is TRBV4-1, the J gene TRBJ2-1; D is unresolved. CDR1 MGHRA and CDR2 YSYEKL come from the germline V gene. CDR3 length: 16 residues.

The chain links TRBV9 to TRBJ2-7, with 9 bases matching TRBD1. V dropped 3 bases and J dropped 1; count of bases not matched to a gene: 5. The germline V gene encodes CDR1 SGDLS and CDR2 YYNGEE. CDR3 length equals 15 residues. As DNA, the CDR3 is TGTGCCAGCAGCGCCTCCGGGACAGGGTCCTACGAGCAGTACTTC. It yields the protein CASSASGTGSYEQYF.

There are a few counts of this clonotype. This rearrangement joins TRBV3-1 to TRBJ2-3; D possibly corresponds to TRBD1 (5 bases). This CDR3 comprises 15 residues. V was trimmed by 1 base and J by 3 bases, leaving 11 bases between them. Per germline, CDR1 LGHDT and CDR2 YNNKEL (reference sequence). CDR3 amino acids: CASSQGWGATDTQYF. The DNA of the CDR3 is TGTGCCAGCAGCCAAGGGTGGGGCGCAACAGATACGCAGTATTTT.

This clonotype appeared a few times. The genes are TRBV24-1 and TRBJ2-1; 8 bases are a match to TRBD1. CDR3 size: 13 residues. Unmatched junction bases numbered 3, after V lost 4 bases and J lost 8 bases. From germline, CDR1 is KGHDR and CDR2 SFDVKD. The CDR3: CATSDQTGDEQFF. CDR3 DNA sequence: TGTGCCACCAGTGACCAGACAGGGGATGAGCAGTTCTTC.

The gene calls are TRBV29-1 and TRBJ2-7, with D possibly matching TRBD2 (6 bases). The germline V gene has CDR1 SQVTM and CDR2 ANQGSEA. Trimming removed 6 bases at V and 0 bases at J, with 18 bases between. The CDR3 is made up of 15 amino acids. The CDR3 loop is CSVDGGSGTSYEQYF. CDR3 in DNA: TGCAGCGTCGATGGGGGTAGCGGTACCTCCTACGAGCAGTACTTC.

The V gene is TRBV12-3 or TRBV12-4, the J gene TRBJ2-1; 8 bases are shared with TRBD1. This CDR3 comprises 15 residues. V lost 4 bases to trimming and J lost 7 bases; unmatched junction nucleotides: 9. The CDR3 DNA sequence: TGTGCCAGCAGTTCGCGACAGGGGACCCCAAATGAGCAGTTCTTC. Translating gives CASSSRQGTPNEQFF.

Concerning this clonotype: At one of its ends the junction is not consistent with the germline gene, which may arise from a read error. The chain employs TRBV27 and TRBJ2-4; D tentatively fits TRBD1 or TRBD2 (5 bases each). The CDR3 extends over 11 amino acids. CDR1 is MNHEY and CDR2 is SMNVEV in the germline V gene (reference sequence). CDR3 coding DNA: TGTGCCGGCAGTTTCTTGGGGGAGCAGTACTTC. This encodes CAGSFLGEQYF.

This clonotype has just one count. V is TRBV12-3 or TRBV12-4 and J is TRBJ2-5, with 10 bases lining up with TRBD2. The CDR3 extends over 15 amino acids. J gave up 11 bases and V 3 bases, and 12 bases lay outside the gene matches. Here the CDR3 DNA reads TGTGCCAGCAGTTTCCCTGGGACTAGCGTCAATGAGCAGTACTTC. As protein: CASSFPGTSVNEQYF.

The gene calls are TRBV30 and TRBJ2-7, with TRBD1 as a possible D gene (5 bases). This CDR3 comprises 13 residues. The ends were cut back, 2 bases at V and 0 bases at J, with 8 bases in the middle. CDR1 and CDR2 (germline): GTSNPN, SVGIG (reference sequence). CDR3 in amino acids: CAWSKGYSYEQYF. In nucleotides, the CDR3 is TGTGCCTGGAGTAAGGGGTACTCCTACGAGCAGTACTTC.

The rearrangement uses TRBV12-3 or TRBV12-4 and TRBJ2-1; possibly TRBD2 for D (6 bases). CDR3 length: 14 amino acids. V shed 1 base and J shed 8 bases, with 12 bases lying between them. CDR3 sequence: CASSLVLGGYEQFF. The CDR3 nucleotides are TGTGCCAGCAGTTTAGTTCTGGGGGGATATGAGCAGTTCTTC.

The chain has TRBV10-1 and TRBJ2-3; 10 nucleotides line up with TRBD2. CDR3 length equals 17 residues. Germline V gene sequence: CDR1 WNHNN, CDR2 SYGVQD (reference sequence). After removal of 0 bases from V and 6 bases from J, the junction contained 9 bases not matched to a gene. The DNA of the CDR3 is TGCGCCAGCAGTGAGTCTCGGAGCGGGAGGGCCTCGGATACGCAGTATTTT. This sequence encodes CASSESRSGRASDTQYF.

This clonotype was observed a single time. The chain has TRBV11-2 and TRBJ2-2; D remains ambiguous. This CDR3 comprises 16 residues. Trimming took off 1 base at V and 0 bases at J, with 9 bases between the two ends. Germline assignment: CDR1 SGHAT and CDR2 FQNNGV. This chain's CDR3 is CASSLGLFANTGELFF. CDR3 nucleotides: TGTGCCAGCAGCTTAGGACTTTTCGCGAACACCGGGGAGCTGTTTTTT.

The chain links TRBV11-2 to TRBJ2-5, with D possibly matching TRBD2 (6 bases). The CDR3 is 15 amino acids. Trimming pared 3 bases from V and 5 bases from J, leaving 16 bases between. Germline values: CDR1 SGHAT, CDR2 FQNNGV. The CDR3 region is CASSFGTGRSETQYF. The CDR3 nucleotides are TGTGCCAGCAGCTTTGGGACCGGGAGAAGCGAGACCCAGTACTTC. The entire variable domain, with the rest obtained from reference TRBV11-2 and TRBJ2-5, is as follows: EAGVAQSPRYKIIEKRQSVAFWCNPISGHATLYWYQQILGQGPKLLIQFQNNGVVDDSQLPKDRFSAERLKGVDSTLKIQPAKLEDSAVYLCASSFGTGRSETQYFGPGTRLLVL.

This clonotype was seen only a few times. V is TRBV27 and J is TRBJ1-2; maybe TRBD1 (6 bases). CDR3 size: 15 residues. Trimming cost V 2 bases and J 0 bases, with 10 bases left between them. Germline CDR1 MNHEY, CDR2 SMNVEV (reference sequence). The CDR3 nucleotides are TGTGCCAGCAGTTTACACGGACAGACTAACTATGGCTACACCTTC. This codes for CASSLHGQTNYGYTF.

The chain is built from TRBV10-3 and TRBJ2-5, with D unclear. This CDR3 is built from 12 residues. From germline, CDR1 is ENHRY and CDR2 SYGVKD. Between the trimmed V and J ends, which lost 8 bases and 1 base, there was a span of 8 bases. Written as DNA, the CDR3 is TGTGCCATCGCCGTTAGCCAAGAGACCCAGTACTTC. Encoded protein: CAIAVSQETQYF.